Listed below are T cell receptor beta chains from one sample, sequenced in a study of cytomegalovirus exposure and HLA in healthy donors. Sequencing used immunoSEQ multiplex PCR; TCRdb keeps in-frame clones, though not all of them. The sample includes about 360,000 clones, 86% of them seen just once. The sample taken for sequencing was PBMCs. The source of these receptors is a woman under 30 in good health and CMV-seronegative. The CDR3 runs from the conserved cysteine through the conserved F or W. The D gene is left open where the match is weak. Clone size appears in some rows only: once, few, many, or a class for an expanded clone.

j_call: TRBJ2-1; clone_size: NA; v_call: TRBV27; d_call: NA; cdr3_nt: TGTGCCAGCAGTTTGCGGGCTGGCGAGCAGTTCTTC; cdr3_aa: CASSLRAGEQFF
j_call: TRBJ1-2; clone_size: NA; v_call: TRBV28; d_call: NA; cdr3_nt: TGTGCCAGCAGTTTGTCGGGGGTAGGGGCTGCTGGCTACACCTTC; cdr3_aa: CASSLSGVGAAGYTF
j_call: TRBJ1-2; clone_size: NA; v_call: TRBV30; d_call: NA; cdr3_nt: TGTGCCTGGAGCGAACGGAGGAGAGGTGGCTACACCTTC; cdr3_aa: CAWSERRRGGYTF
j_call: TRBJ2-7; clone_size: NA; v_call: TRBV5-1; d_call: TRBD1; cdr3_nt: TGCGCCAGCAGCTATGGACAGGGGAGCTCCTACGAGCAGTACTTC; cdr3_aa: CASSYGQGSSYEQYF
j_call: TRBJ2-1; clone_size: NA; v_call: TRBV28; d_call: NA; cdr3_nt: TGTGCCAGCAGTCCCTTGAGTCTTGCTGAATACAATGAGCAGTTCTTC; cdr3_aa: CASSPLSLAEYNEQFF
j_call: TRBJ2-7; clone_size: few; v_call: TRBV11-2; d_call: TRBD2; cdr3_nt: TGTGCCAGCAGCTGGGGGGGGACCTACGAGCAGTACTTC; cdr3_aa: CASSWGGTYEQYF
j_call: TRBJ2-7; clone_size: NA; v_call: TRBV11-2; d_call: TRBD1; cdr3_nt: TGTGCCAGCAGCTCACTACAGGGGGTGAGGAACGAGCAGTACTTC; cdr3_aa: CASSSLQGVRNEQYF
j_call: TRBJ1-1; clone_size: NA; v_call: TRBV18; d_call: TRBD1; cdr3_nt: TGTGCCAGCTCCGACAGGGTTATGAACACTGAAGCTTTCTTT; cdr3_aa: CASSDRVMNTEAFF
j_call: TRBJ2-5; clone_size: NA; v_call: TRBV7-6; d_call: NA; cdr3_nt: TGTGCCAGCAGCTTAGCCAGGGGAGAGACCCAGTACTTC; cdr3_aa: CASSLARGETQYF
j_call: TRBJ2-3; clone_size: NA; v_call: TRBV2; d_call: NA; cdr3_nt: TGTGCCGCCGTGGGCCAGTTGAAAACAGATACGCAGTATTTT; cdr3_aa: CAAVGQLKTDTQYF
j_call: TRBJ2-7; clone_size: NA; v_call: TRBV4-1; d_call: NA; cdr3_nt: TGCGCCAGCAGCGAAACCGGGACAACCTCCTACGAGCAGTACTTC; cdr3_aa: CASSETGTTSYEQYF
j_call: TRBJ1-2; clone_size: NA; v_call: TRBV9; d_call: NA; cdr3_nt: TGTGCCAGCAGCGTAGAATCAGATAACTATGGCTACACCTTC; cdr3_aa: CASSVESDNYGYTF
j_call: TRBJ2-3; clone_size: NA; v_call: TRBV4-2; d_call: NA; cdr3_nt: TGTGCCAGCAGCCACACATACGGCAGGGGCGGCCCAGATACGCAGTATTTT; cdr3_aa: CASSHTYGRGGPDTQYF
j_call: TRBJ1-1; clone_size: NA; v_call: TRBV9; d_call: NA; cdr3_nt: TGTGCCAGCAGCCTAGGACTCCAAAAACGCGAAGCTTTCTTT; cdr3_aa: CASSLGLQKREAFF
j_call: TRBJ2-3; clone_size: NA; v_call: TRBV29-1; d_call: NA; cdr3_nt: TGCAGCGTGGTCCGGGACATTTCCCCAGATACGCAGTATTTT; cdr3_aa: CSVVRDISPDTQYF
j_call: TRBJ1-5; clone_size: once; v_call: TRBV4-2; d_call: NA; cdr3_nt: TGTGCCAGCAGCCAAGAGTTAGAGGGAACCCTCAGCAATCAGCCCCAGCATTTT; cdr3_aa: CASSQELEGTLSNQPQHF
j_call: TRBJ1-6; clone_size: NA; v_call: TRBV2; d_call: NA; cdr3_nt: TGTGCCAGCAGTGACTGGCGGGATTCACCCCTCCACTTT; cdr3_aa: CASSDWRDSPLHF
j_call: TRBJ2-7; clone_size: many; v_call: TRBV4-2; d_call: TRBD1; cdr3_nt: TGTGCCAGCAGCGGGACAGGGGTCTCCTACGAGCAGTACTTC; cdr3_aa: CASSGTGVSYEQYF
j_call: TRBJ2-5; clone_size: once; v_call: TRBV4-2; d_call: TRBD1; cdr3_nt: TGTGCCAGCAGCCAAGTAGCAGGGGGCCAAGAGACCCAGTACTTC; cdr3_aa: CASSQVAGGQETQYF
j_call: TRBJ1-1; clone_size: once; v_call: TRBV27; d_call: TRBD1; cdr3_nt: TGTGCCAGCAGTTTAGGAGGGGGCGGCACTGAAGCTTTCTTT; cdr3_aa: CASSLGGGGTEAFF
j_call: TRBJ1-2; clone_size: NA; v_call: TRBV28; d_call: NA; cdr3_nt: TGTGCCAGCCGGCCGAGACAGGTCGGGGACTATGGCTACACCTTC; cdr3_aa: CASRPRQVGDYGYTF
j_call: TRBJ2-3; clone_size: NA; v_call: TRBV4-1; d_call: TRBD2; cdr3_nt: TGCGCCAGCAGCACCCGGACTAGCGGGGATAGCACAGATACGCAGTATTTT; cdr3_aa: CASSTRTSGDSTDTQYF
j_call: TRBJ2-5; clone_size: NA; v_call: TRBV5-1; d_call: TRBD2; cdr3_nt: TGCGCCAGCAGCTTGGCCCTTACTAGCGGGAGTAAGAAGACCCAGTACTTC; cdr3_aa: CASSLALTSGSKKTQYF
j_call: TRBJ2-4; clone_size: NA; v_call: TRBV30; d_call: TRBD2; cdr3_nt: TGTGCCTGGTCAGCGGGGGGGCGTAACATTCAGTACTTC; cdr3_aa: CAWSAGGRNIQYF
j_call: TRBJ2-1; clone_size: NA; v_call: TRBV6-5; d_call: NA; cdr3_nt: TGTGCCAGCAGTTCCTCCGGCGGGCTAGTTCAGTTCTTC; cdr3_aa: CASSSSGGLVQFF
j_call: TRBJ2-3; clone_size: NA; v_call: TRBV28; d_call: TRBD2; cdr3_nt: TGTGCCAGCAGGGGGACTAGCGGATCGACAGATACGCAGTATTTT; cdr3_aa: CASRGTSGSTDTQYF
j_call: TRBJ2-1; clone_size: NA; v_call: TRBV29-1; d_call: TRBD2; cdr3_nt: TGCAGCGGTACCGGACTAGCGGGAGCAATCGTCGGTAATGAGCAGTTCTTC; cdr3_aa: CSGTGLAGAIVGNEQFF
j_call: TRBJ1-5; clone_size: NA; v_call: TRBV28; d_call: NA; cdr3_nt: TGTGCCAGCAGATTCTCCGCGGACAGACTTCAGCCCCAGCATTTT; cdr3_aa: CASRFSADRLQPQHF
j_call: TRBJ1-4; clone_size: NA; v_call: TRBV5-1; d_call: NA; cdr3_nt: TGCGCCAGCAGCTTAGCGACAGTTAATGAAAAACTGTTTTTT; cdr3_aa: CASSLATVNEKLFF
j_call: TRBJ2-2; clone_size: NA; v_call: TRBV27; d_call: TRBD1; cdr3_nt: TGTGCCAGCAGATGGACAGGGGATACCGGGGAGCTGTTTTTT; cdr3_aa: CASRWTGDTGELFF
j_call: TRBJ2-2; clone_size: NA; v_call: TRBV11-2; d_call: TRBD2; cdr3_nt: TGTGCCAGCAGTTCCCTAGCGGGGGTTACGAACACCGGGGAGCTGTTTTTT; cdr3_aa: CASSSLAGVTNTGELFF
j_call: TRBJ1-6; clone_size: few; v_call: TRBV19; d_call: NA; cdr3_nt: TGTGCCAGTAGTATAGATTTCTGGCGGGACTCTTCACCCCTCCACTTT; cdr3_aa: CASSIDFWRDSSPLHF
j_call: TRBJ2-5; clone_size: NA; v_call: TRBV9; d_call: TRBD1; cdr3_nt: TGTGCCAGCAGCGTAGTGACAGGGGGCTGGGAGACCCAGTACTTC; cdr3_aa: CASSVVTGGWETQYF